Presented here are 27 T cell receptor beta chains from one specimen sequenced in a study of cytomegalovirus exposure and HLA in healthy donors. This PCR relied on a set of 60 Vbeta primers and 13 Jbeta primers. Sequenced by immunoSEQ multiplex PCR; TCRdb stores in-frame clones only, minus some. Among more than 150,000 clones listed, 80% were seen once. The sequencing input was PBMCs. The source is a woman aged 25 to 39 in good health and CMV-seronegative.

The rearrangement links TRBV7-9 to TRBJ2-3; 10 positions match TRBD2. CDR3 length: 15 residues. Trimming removed 8 bases from V and 3 bases from J; junction bases left unmatched: 8. CDR1 is SEHNR and CDR2 is FQNEAQ in the germline V gene (reference sequence). The chain's CDR3 is CASFRTSGLTDTQYF. CDR3 bases: TGTGCCAGCTTCAGGACTAGCGGTTTGACAGATACGCAGTATTTT. Complete variable domain (other parts from reference TRBV7-9 and TRBJ2-3): DTGVSQNPRHKITKRGQNVTFRCDPISEHNRLYWYRQTLGQGPEFLTYFQNEAQLEKSRLLSDRFSAERPKGSFSTLEIQRTEQGDSAMYLCASFRTSGLTDTQYFGPGTRLTVL.

This clone is a singleton in its sample. The V gene is TRBV19, the J gene TRBJ2-1, with TRBD1 matching over 11 bases. CDR1 LNHDA and CDR2 SQIVND come from the germline V gene (reference sequence). The junction had 4 bases not matched to a gene; V was cut back by 3 bases and J by 6 bases. This CDR3 is built from 15 residues. The CDR3 loop is CASSIQGQGANEQFF. The CDR3 coding sequence is TGTGCCAGTAGTATCCAAGGACAGGGGGCCAATGAGCAGTTCTTC.

The chain recombines TRBV7-2 with TRBJ2-7, with a possible D match to TRBD1 (6 bases). The CDR3 sequence is 14 residues long. The germline V gene encodes CDR1 SGHTA and CDR2 FQGNSA. Trimming took 0 bases from V and 6 from J, leaving 12 bases between them. The CDR3 DNA reads TGTGCCAGCAGCTTAGCGAACAGGGCGTCCGAGCAGTACTTC. It yields the protein CASSLANRASEQYF.

This clone was observed a few times. The rearrangement joins TRBV7-9 to TRBJ2-7; possible D gene TRBD1, 5 bases. The CDR3 contains 13 residues. Germline V gene data show CDR1 as SEHNR and CDR2 as FQNEAQ (reference sequence). The V and J ends lost 5 bases and 0 bases respectively, with 8 bases between them. The CDR3 coding sequence is TGTGCCAGCAGCCAGACAGCCTCCTACGAGCAGTACTTC. Translation gives CASSQTASYEQYF.

The chain joins TRBV29-1 to TRBJ1-2; TRBD1 is a possible D gene (5 bases). The CDR3 is 12 amino acids. The germline CDR1 and CDR2 sequences are SQVTM and ANQGSEA. Trimming took 6 bases from V and 5 from J, leaving 13 bases between them. CDR3 sequence (DNA): TGCAGCGTCGAGGGACTCAAGTATGGCTACACCTTC. This translates into CSVEGLKYGYTF. Using reference TRBV29-1 and TRBJ1-2 for the parts outside the CDR3, the full variable domain is SAVISQKPSRDICQRGTSLTIQCQVDSQVTMMFWYRQQPGQSLTLIATANQGSEATYESGFVIDKFPISRPNLTFSTLTVSNMSPEDSSIYLCSVEGLKYGYTFGSGTRLTVV.

In DNA form, the CDR3 reads TGTGCCAGCAGAAGTAACCCTCAGGGAGGGTACGAGCAGTACTTC. This gives the protein CASRSNPQGGYEQYF. This chain connects TRBV7-2 to TRBJ2-7; TRBD2 matches 7 bases. The CDR3 is 15 residues long. Germline CDR1 is SGHTA and CDR2 is FQGNSA. J was trimmed by 4 bases and V by 6 bases; bases with no gene match: 12. Variable domain in full (rest from reference TRBV7-2 and TRBJ2-7): GAGVSQSPSNKVTEKGKDVELRCDPISGHTALYWYRQSLGQGLEFLIYFQGNSAPDKSGLPSDRFSAERTGGSVSTLTIQRTQQEDSAVYLCASRSNPQGGYEQYFGPGTRLTVT.

This clone showed up just a few times. The chain is built from TRBV5-1 and TRBJ1-1; no clear D gene. V lost 4 bases to trimming and J lost 5 bases, with 12 bases between them. The CDR3 is 13 amino acids. Germline V lookup: CDR1 SGHRS, CDR2 YFSETQ. The CDR3 DNA sequence: TGCGCCAGCAGCCGGGAAATTCTGACTGAAGCTTTCTTT. It codes for CASSREILTEAFF.

The CDR3 DNA sequence: TGTGCCAGCAGCTTGGAAGTTCACAACAAAAACACCATATATTTT. This codes for CASSLEVHNKNTIYF. V is TRBV5-6 and J is TRBJ1-3; D is uncertain. This CDR3 spans 15 amino acids. CDR1 is SGHDT, CDR2 YYEEEE, per germline. The V gene lost 0 bases and the J gene lost 6 bases, with 13 bases spanning the gap.

J is TRBJ2-3 and V is TRBV18; D is uncertain. Trimming took 2 bases from V and 0 from J, leaving 9 bases between them. The CDR3 contains 15 residues. CDR1 is KGHSH and CDR2 is LQKENI in the germline V gene. CDR3 region: CASSPMLTSTDTQYF. The CDR3 DNA reads TGTGCCAGCTCACCAATGCTCACTAGCACAGATACGCAGTATTTT.

The CDR3 loop is CASSSVGGEETQYF. Written as DNA, the CDR3 is TGTGCCAGCAGCTCAGTCGGTGGGGAGGAGACCCAGTACTTC. The rearrangement links TRBV11-3 to TRBJ2-5, with D possibly being TRBD2 (5 bases). This CDR3 region has 14 residues. Trimming left V 4 bases short and J 5 bases short, with 14 bases between. Looked up from germline, CDR1 is SGHNT and CDR2 is YENEEA.

The chain employs TRBV5-6 and TRBJ1-5; no clear D gene. This CDR3 is built from 12 residues. CDR1 SGHDT and CDR2 YYEEEE come from the germline V gene. The ends were cut back, 2 bases at V and 4 bases at J, with 4 bases in the middle. The CDR3 sequence: CASSLENQPQHF. The CDR3 DNA sequence: TGTGCCAGCAGCTTAGAGAATCAGCCCCAGCATTTT. The whole variable domain, remainder taken from reference TRBV5-6 and TRBJ1-5, is DAGVTQSPTHLIKTRGQQVTLRCSPKSGHDTVSWYQQALGQGPQFIFQYYEEEERQRGNFPDRFSGHQFPNYSSELNVNALLLGDSALYLCASSLENQPQHFGDGTRLSIL.

The chain joins TRBV9 to TRBJ2-3; the D gene is possibly TRBD2 (7 bases). Germline V gene data show CDR1 as SGDLS and CDR2 as YYNGEE. The CDR3 covers 15 residues. V was clipped by 2 bases and J by 5 bases, with 15 bases between them. The CDR3 DNA reads TGTGCCAGCAGCGTCCGAGGGGGGGGAGGAGATACGCAGTATTTT. It codes for CASSVRGGGGDTQYF.

This clone was picked up one time. The chain has TRBV5-6 and TRBJ1-4; no clear D gene. Germline V gene lookup returns CDR1 SGHDT and CDR2 YYEEEE. Trimming took 0 bases from V and 4 from J, leaving 7 bases between them. The CDR3 sequence is 14 residues long. The CDR3 DNA reads TGTGCCAGCAGCTTGGGACATAGTAATGAAAAACTGTTTTTT. This sequence encodes CASSLGHSNEKLFF.

This clone has a single count. J is TRBJ1-2 and V is TRBV5-1; 8 bases are shared with TRBD1. CDR1 and CDR2 from the germline V gene are SGHRS and YFSETQ. The CDR3 runs 15 residues. Unmatched junction bases numbered 3, after V lost 0 bases and J lost 2 bases. The CDR3: CASSLAPGGNYGYTF. The CDR3 DNA reads TGCGCCAGCAGCTTGGCCCCAGGGGGCAACTATGGCTACACCTTC.

The sample holds one count of this clone. The V and J genes are TRBV5-1 and TRBJ1-1; TRBD1 agrees at 8 bases. Losses at the gene ends were 0 bases for V and 0 bases for J; bases not matched to a gene: 4. CDR1 and CDR2 (germline): SGHRS, YFSETQ. There are 16 residues in the CDR3. The CDR3 is CASSLDRGVMNTEAFF. In nucleotides, the CDR3 is TGCGCCAGCAGCTTGGACAGGGGGGTAATGAACACTGAAGCTTTCTTT.

CDR3 sequence: CASSQPTGAPTDTQYF. CDR3 nucleotides: TGTGCCAGCAGTCAACCTACAGGGGCCCCCACAGATACGCAGTATTTT. The chain employs TRBV6-6 and TRBJ2-3; 7 nucleotides match TRBD1. The CDR3 is 16 residues long. Germline assignment: CDR1 MNHNY and CDR2 SVGAGI (reference sequence). The trim removed 5 bases at V and 2 bases at J, leaving 10 bases unmatched.

Comment on this clone: Other nucleotide sequences in the sample specify the same CDR3. This chain connects TRBV18 to TRBJ2-3, with 7 bases lining up with TRBD2. Looked up from germline, CDR1 is KGHSH and CDR2 is LQKENI. This CDR3 is built from 14 residues. Losses at the gene ends were 3 bases for V and 2 bases for J; bases not matched to a gene: 2. CDR3 sequence: CASSPSGDTDTQYF. CDR3 in DNA: TGTGCCAGCTCACCCAGCGGGGACACAGATACGCAGTATTTT.

The V and J genes are TRBV5-1 and TRBJ2-5, with D possibly TRBD2 on 7 matching bases. CDR3 size: 16 residues. Germline V lookup: CDR1 SGHRS, CDR2 YFSETQ. Deletions cut 0 bases from V and 2 bases from J, with 14 bases between. The CDR3 nucleotides are TGCGCCAGCAGCTTGGGGGGGGGCCAGCTACAAGAGACCCAGTACTTC. Translation: CASSLGGGQLQETQYF.

The chain combines TRBV7-2 with TRBJ2-1, with TRBD2 as a possible D gene (7 bases). The CDR3 extends over 15 amino acids. Germline loops: CDR1 SGHTA, CDR2 FQGNSA. Trimming took 2 bases from V and 3 from J, leaving 11 bases between them. The DNA for the CDR3 is TGTGCCAGCAGCTTACTGGGGGGGCACTACAATGAGCAGTTCTTC. Translation: CASSLLGGHYNEQFF.

The V gene is TRBV13, the J gene TRBJ1-1; D gene unclear. Deletions cut 1 base from V and 6 bases from J, with 9 bases between. CDR3 size: 13 residues. Germline loops: CDR1 PRHDT, CDR2 FYEKMQ (reference sequence). In DNA form, the CDR3 reads TGTGCCAGCAGCTTAGTGAGATTGGCTGAAGCTTTCTTT. This encodes CASSLVRLAEAFF.

The V and J genes are TRBV5-1 and TRBJ1-4, with a tentative D call TRBD1 (5 bases). Germline loops: CDR1 SGHRS, CDR2 YFSETQ. This CDR3 is 13 amino acids long. V was trimmed by 4 bases and J by 7 bases, leaving 11 bases between them. CDR3 sequence reads: CASSPQGGEKLFF. CDR3 DNA: TGCGCCAGCAGCCCCCAGGGCGGTGAAAAACTGTTTTTT.

V and J are TRBV30 and TRBJ2-7; D is uncertain. The CDR3 is made up of 14 amino acids. Trimming stripped 0 bases from V and 0 bases from J, with 9 bases between. CDR1 is GTSNPN and CDR2 is SVGIG in the germline V gene (reference sequence). CDR3 region: CAWSVVTSSYEQYF. The CDR3 nucleotides are TGTGCCTGGAGTGTAGTAACCAGCTCCTACGAGCAGTACTTC.

The V call is TRBV6-5, the J call TRBJ2-7; 8 nucleotides line up with TRBD1. Germline-derived CDR1 and CDR2 are MNHEY and SVGAGI. V trimming: 6 bases; J trimming: 1 base; junction bases outside the gene matches: 8. The CDR3 runs to 15 residues. DNA of the CDR3: TGTGCCAGCAGGTGGATTGGGACAGGTTCCTACGAGCAGTACTTC. Its protein product is CASRWIGTGSYEQYF.

This chain connects TRBV5-1 to TRBJ2-2; 8 bases match TRBD1. V was pared by 2 bases and J by 2 bases, with 11 bases of the junction left unmatched. The CDR3 is made up of 18 amino acids. Germline values: CDR1 SGHRS, CDR2 YFSETQ. DNA of the CDR3: TGCGCCAGCAGCTTCTCAGGGGGCTGGGGACTCAACACCGGGGAGCTGTTTTTT. Translated, it gives CASSFSGGWGLNTGELFF.

This clone has only one observation. The chain joins TRBV5-1 to TRBJ1-1, with TRBD1 identical over 8 bases. The germline CDR1 and CDR2 sequences are SGHRS and YFSETQ. Losses at the gene ends were 3 bases for V and 10 bases for J; bases not matched to a gene: 8. The CDR3 consists of 13 residues. The CDR3 nucleotides read TGCGCCAGCAGCTACGGACAGGGCATCAGAGCTTTCTTT. Protein: CASSYGQGIRAFF.

The chain recombines TRBV9 with TRBJ1-1, with D hard to call. CDR3 length equals 13 residues. Deletions cut 4 bases from V and 0 bases from J, with 7 bases between. The germline V gene encodes CDR1 SGDLS and CDR2 YYNGEE. The CDR3 sequence is CASSKQLNTEAFF. DNA for the CDR3: TGTGCCAGCAGCAAACAACTGAACACTGAAGCTTTCTTT.

The J gene is TRBJ2-6, the V gene TRBV9; 7 nucleotides align to TRBD1. J gave up 4 bases and V 2 bases, and 6 bases lay outside the gene matches. This CDR3 is 16 amino acids long. Germline CDR1 is SGDLS and CDR2 is YYNGEE. CDR3 region: CASSVLTGFGANVLTF. In DNA, the CDR3 is TGTGCCAGCAGCGTCCTGACAGGGTTCGGGGCCAACGTCCTGACTTTC.